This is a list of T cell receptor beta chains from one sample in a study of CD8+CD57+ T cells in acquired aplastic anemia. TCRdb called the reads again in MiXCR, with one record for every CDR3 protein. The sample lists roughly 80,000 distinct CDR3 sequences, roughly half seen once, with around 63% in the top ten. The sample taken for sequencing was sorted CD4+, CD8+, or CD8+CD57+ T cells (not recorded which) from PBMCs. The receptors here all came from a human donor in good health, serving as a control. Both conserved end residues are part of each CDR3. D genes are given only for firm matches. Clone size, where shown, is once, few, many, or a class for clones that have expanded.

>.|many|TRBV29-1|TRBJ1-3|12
CSVWSSGNTIYF
TGCAGCGTTTGGAGCTCTGGAAACACCATATATTTT
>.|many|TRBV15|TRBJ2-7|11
CATSSPYEQYF
TGTGCCACCAGCTCGCCCTACGAGCAGTACTTC
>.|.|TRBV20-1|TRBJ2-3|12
CSARTVSDTQYF
TGCAGTGCTCGGACAGTTAGCGATACGCAGTATTTT
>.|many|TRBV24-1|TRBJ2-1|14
CATSDAGINNEQFF
TGTGCCACCAGTGATGCAGGTATCAACAATGAGCAGTTCTTC
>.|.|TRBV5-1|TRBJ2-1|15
CVSSLGTLASHEQFF
TGCGTCAGCAGCTTGGGAACTCTAGCGTCCCATGAGCAGTTCTTC
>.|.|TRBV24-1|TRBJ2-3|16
CATSDLQWPSTDTQYF
TGTGCCACCAGTGATTTGCAATGGCCTAGCACAGATACGCAGTATTTT
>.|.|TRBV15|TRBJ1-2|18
CATSREAIFLCANYGYTF
TGTGCCACCAGCAGAGAGGCTATATTCTTATGTGCTAACTATGGCTACACCTTC
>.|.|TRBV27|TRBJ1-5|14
CASRPGGPNQPQHF
TGTGCCAGCAGACCCGGGGGTCCCAATCAGCCCCAGCATTTT
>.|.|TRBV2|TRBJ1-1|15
CASSEGISMNTEAFF
TGTGCCAGCAGTGAAGGGATTTCAATGAACACTGAAGCTTTCTTT
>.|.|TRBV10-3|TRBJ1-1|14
CAISESRGDTEAFF
TGTGCCATCAGTGAGTCGCGGGGCGACACTGAAGCTTTCTTT
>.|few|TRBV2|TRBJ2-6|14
CASGEGLGANVLTF
TGTGCCAGCGGAGAAGGTCTGGGGGCCAACGTCCTGACTTTC
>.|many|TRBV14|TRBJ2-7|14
CASSQGSSSYEQYF
TGTGCCAGCAGCCAGGGCTCTAGCTCCTACGAGCAGTACTTC
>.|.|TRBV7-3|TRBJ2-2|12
CASSTGQGELFF
TGTGCCAGCAGCACTGGACAGGGGGAGCTGTTTTTT
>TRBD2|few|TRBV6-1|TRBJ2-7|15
CASSGVGGSNYEQYF
TGTGCCAGCAGTGGAGTGGGGGGGTCCAACTACGAGCAGTACTTC
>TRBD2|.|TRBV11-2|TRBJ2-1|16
CASSLPAGDSYNEQFF
TGTGCCAGCAGCTTGCCAGCGGGAGACTCTTACAATGAGCAGTTCTTC
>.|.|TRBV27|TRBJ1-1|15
CASTSRGRANTEAFF
TGTGCCAGCACCTCACGGGGCAGGGCGAACACTGAAGCTTTCTTT
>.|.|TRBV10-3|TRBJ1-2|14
CAISEARSNYGYTF
TGTGCCATCAGTGAAGCCAGGTCTAACTATGGCTACACCTTC
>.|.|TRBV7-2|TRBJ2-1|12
CASSLESDEQFF
TGTGCCAGCAGCTTAGAGTCCGATGAGCAGTTCTTC